This TCR beta chain was observed in a study of blood T cell repertoires in COVID-19 (dated by TCRdb to 2018 to 2020). Regarding the complete study: Collaborator samples came from the United States, Italy and Spain and covered acute and convalescent phases of COVID-19. Samples came from the ongoing ImmuneRACE study (first 160 participants) plus 1,254 subjects from 6 global collaborators. The prospective study material was composed of cDNA or gDNA derived from T cells, B-cell-depleted T cells, or PBMCs. The repertoires were released in a freely available public database meant as a resource for research on the immune response to SARS-CoV-2. Subjects who had been exposed to COVID-19, were actively infected with it, or had recovered from it provided the deeply sampled blood TCRbeta repertoires that made up the dataset. Nearly every sample came with metadata listing a de-identified subject ID, COVID-19 status, age in years and sex. HLA class I and class II types, where available, came from metadata supplied by the sample provider rather than from assay-based typing.

The full study reports these points: Clinical and demographic metadata were provided uncurated, with the amount varying by source and participant.

The junction carries 12 bases between V and J, which are trimmed by 1 base and 3 bases respectively. Reading from cysteine to phenylalanine, the CDR3 counts 15 amino acids. The entry retains the CDR3 DNA only, 45 bases that are in frame from base 1. Based on the germline V gene, the CDR1 and CDR2 sequences are SGHAT and FQNNGV. Collaborating institutions collected whole blood in K2EDTA tubes following their own protocols. Collaborator samples were shipped for TCRbeta analysis as frozen whole blood, isolated PBMCs, or DNA extracted from either sample type. Worth noting for this clone: Its antigen is not yet known. No much larger clonotype is one base removed from it; base qualities were not supplied.

The immunoSEQ Assay, a bias-controlled multiplex PCR, was used to amplify TCRbeta CDR3 regions from genomic DNA. Per the original workflow: The number of nucleated cells in each sample was estimated by amplification of reference gene primers within the assay. To quantify the absolute abundance of each unique TCRbeta CDR3 rearrangement, sequence reads were collapsed and filtered. For each sample, productive Simpson clonality was calculated as the square root of Simpson's diversity index across productive rearrangements. In TCRdb, the immuneACCESS table is reduced to in-frame sequences with V and J assigned. These tables do not hold every clone; where another copy was compared, an unresolved V gene accounts for under half, and the others remain unexplained. V, J and clone size were drawn from that table, and D and trimming were deduced from the DNA. The sample profile shows 20,000 to 25,000 clones; 80% to 85% of them were found once. Roughly 60% of the sample is in the top ten clones.

Sequenced input: peripheral blood. The chain is assembled from TRBV11-2 and TRBJ1-2; the D segment could be TRBD1, given 6 matching bases. The receptor was isolated from a woman over 75 with acute or convalescent COVID-19. The base sequence is TGTGCCAGCAGCTTAGGGACAGCCGACTACTATGGCTACACCTTC. Its translation reads: CASSLGTADYYGYTF.